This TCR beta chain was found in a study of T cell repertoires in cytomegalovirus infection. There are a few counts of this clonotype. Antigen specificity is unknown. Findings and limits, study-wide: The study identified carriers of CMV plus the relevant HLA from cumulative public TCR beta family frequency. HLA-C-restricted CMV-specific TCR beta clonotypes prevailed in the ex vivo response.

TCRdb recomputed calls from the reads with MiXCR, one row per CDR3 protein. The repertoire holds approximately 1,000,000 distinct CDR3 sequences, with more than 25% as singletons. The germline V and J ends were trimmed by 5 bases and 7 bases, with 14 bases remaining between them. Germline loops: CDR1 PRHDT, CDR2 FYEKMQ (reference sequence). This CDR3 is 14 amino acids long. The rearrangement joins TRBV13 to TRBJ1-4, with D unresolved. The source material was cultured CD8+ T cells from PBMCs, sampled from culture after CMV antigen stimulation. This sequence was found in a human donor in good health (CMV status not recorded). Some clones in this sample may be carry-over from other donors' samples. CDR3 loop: CASSTGQKGEKLFF. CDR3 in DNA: TGTGCCAGCAGCACCGGGCAAAAGGGTGAAAAACTGTTTTTT.